This passage covers 14 T cell receptor beta chains from one sample sequenced in a study of CD8 T cells in acute hepatitis C reinfection. Assay: immunoSEQ multiplex PCR; the TCRdb copy retains only in-frame clones and omits some. Among 30,000 to 45,000 clones listed, roughly 88% were seen once. Time point reported: naive CD8 control sorted from an acute-time-point sample. Input material: naive CD8+ T cells from PBMCs. The origin of the receptors is a woman between 18 and 29 years old who spontaneously cleared hepatitis C infection.

The chain has TRBV28 and TRBJ1-5, with TRBD1 matching over 8 bases. With 1 base clipped from V and 4 bases from J, the junction kept 3 bases outside the gene matches. The germline V gene encodes CDR1 MDHEN and CDR2 SYDVKM. CDR3 length: 15 residues. The CDR3 sequence is CASSLSRQGNQPQHF. In DNA form, the CDR3 reads TGTGCCAGCAGTTTATCTCGACAGGGGAATCAGCCCCAGCATTTT.

The chain carries TRBV7-2 and TRBJ2-7, with D possibly TRBD2 on 6 matching bases. The V gene's germline CDR1 is SGHTA and CDR2 FQGNSA. The CDR3 sequence is 14 residues long. The V gene lost 1 base and the J gene lost 1 base, with 8 bases spanning the gap. The chain's CDR3 is CASSLGEESYEQYF. CDR3 sequence (DNA): TGTGCCAGCAGCTTAGGGGAGGAATCCTACGAGCAGTACTTC.

This chain connects TRBV27 to TRBJ2-1, with 8 bases identical to TRBD2. Germline values: CDR1 MNHEY, CDR2 SMNVEV (reference sequence). Trimming cost V 5 bases and J 10 bases; bases outside gene matches: 4. The CDR3 sequence is 12 residues long. DNA for the CDR3: TGTGCCAGCAGTCCACAGCGGGAGGAGCAGTTCTTC. Translating it yields CASSPQREEQFF.

V and J are TRBV9 and TRBJ2-7; D gene unclear. CDR1 and CDR2 from the germline V gene are SGDLS and YYNGEE. The CDR3 is 14 residues long. Trimming cost V 0 bases and J 2 bases, with 9 bases left between them. The CDR3 loop reads CASSVADGPYEQYF. The CDR3, as DNA: TGTGCCAGCAGCGTAGCTGATGGCCCCTACGAGCAGTACTTC. Full variable domain (remainder filled in from reference TRBV9 and TRBJ2-7): DSGVTQTPKHLITATGQRVTLRCSPRSGDLSVYWYQQSLDQGLQFLIQYYNGEERAKGNILERFSAQQFPDLHSELNLSSLELGDSALYFCASSVADGPYEQYFGPGTRLTVT.

The chain uses TRBV5-1 and TRBJ2-1, with D possibly being TRBD2 (5 bases). V lost 4 bases and J lost 5, with 28 bases in between. Germline V gene lookup returns CDR1 SGHRS and CDR2 YFSETQ. The CDR3 extends over 19 amino acids. CDR3 bases: TGCGCCAGCAGCGGCGCGGTCCGGCAAGCAGCGGATGTCCACAATGAGCAGTTCTTC. Translating it yields CASSGAVRQAADVHNEQFF.

J is TRBJ2-7 and V is TRBV29-1, with 9 bases lining up with TRBD1. This CDR3 region has 12 residues. Losses at the gene ends were 6 bases for V and 3 bases for J; bases not matched to a gene: 3. The V gene's germline CDR1 is SQVTM and CDR2 ANQGSEA. CDR3 in amino acids: CSVEGQGYEQYF. CDR3 sequence (DNA): TGCAGCGTGGAGGGACAGGGCTACGAGCAGTACTTC.

J is TRBJ1-4 and V is TRBV4-1; D is unclear. The germline V and J ends were trimmed by 3 bases and 5 bases, with 10 bases remaining between them. The CDR3 consists of 14 residues. Per germline, CDR1 MGHRA and CDR2 YSYEKL. The CDR3 protein is CASSHTLVNEKLFF. CDR3 bases: TGCGCCAGCAGCCACACTCTCGTGAATGAAAAACTGTTTTTT.

This chain uses TRBV19 with TRBJ2-3; a possible D gene is TRBD1 (6 bases). The CDR3 covers 14 residues. Between the trimmed V and J ends, which lost 3 bases and 1 base, there was a span of 8 bases. The V gene's germline CDR1 is LNHDA and CDR2 SQIVND (reference sequence). The CDR3 region is CASSIRTGTDTQYF. CDR3 DNA: TGTGCCAGTAGTATCAGGACAGGCACAGATACGCAGTATTTT.

This clone has just one count. CDR3: CASSEGLTQVWDTQYF. The CDR3 DNA reads TGCGCCAGCAGCGAGGGACTAACCCAAGTGTGGGATACGCAGTATTTT. J is TRBJ2-3 and V is TRBV5-1; TRBD2 matches 7 bases. J was trimmed by 6 bases and V by 4 bases; bases with no gene match: 14. The CDR3 spans 16 residues. Germline V CDR1 and CDR2: SGHRS, YFSETQ.

This clone was seen a few times. The chain is built from TRBV7-3 and TRBJ2-3; 10 bases align to TRBD2. Trimming took 5 bases from V and 5 from J; bases not matched to a gene: 10. The CDR3 has 16 residues. CDR1 and CDR2 from the germline V gene are SGHTA and FQGTGA. In DNA form, the CDR3 reads TGTGCCAGCAGCGGCGTCCCCGGGACTAGCGAAGATACGCAGTATTTT. Its protein is CASSGVPGTSEDTQYF.

This rearrangement joins TRBV4-1 to TRBJ2-5; D gene uncertain. The J call is in doubt because the DNA end fits TRBJ2-7 better. CDR3 length: 15 residues. Germline loops: CDR1 MGHRA, CDR2 YSYEKL. CDR3 loop: CASSQAQLSSYEQYF. CDR3 DNA: TGCGCCAGCAGCCAAGCGCAGCTGAGCTCCTACGAGCAGTACTTC.

V and J are TRBV11-2 and TRBJ2-1; unclear D gene. The germline V gene has CDR1 SGHAT and CDR2 FQNNGV. Trimming took off 4 bases at V and 7 bases at J, with 11 bases between the two ends. The CDR3 length is 13 residues. In DNA, the CDR3 is TGTGCCAGCAGCTCAAGGACGCAGAATGAGCAGTTCTTC. Translated: CASSSRTQNEQFF.

This clone was counted a single time. The chain combines TRBV25-1 with TRBJ1-1; D call uncertain. From germline, CDR1 is MGHDK and CDR2 SYGVNS. V lost 8 bases and J 1 base, leaving 11 bases between the germline ends. The CDR3 has 13 residues. The CDR3 is CASLQTGNTEAFF. The CDR3 DNA reads TGTGCCAGCCTCCAGACCGGGAACACTGAAGCTTTCTTT.

DNA for the CDR3: TGTGCCATCGGCAGTACCGGGGAGCTGTTTTTT. It translates to CAIGSTGELFF. This chain joins TRBV10-3 and TRBJ2-2; the D is unclear. The length of the CDR3 is 11 residues. Germline-derived CDR1 and CDR2 are ENHRY and SYGVKD. V was clipped by 8 bases and J by 5 bases, with 6 bases between them.